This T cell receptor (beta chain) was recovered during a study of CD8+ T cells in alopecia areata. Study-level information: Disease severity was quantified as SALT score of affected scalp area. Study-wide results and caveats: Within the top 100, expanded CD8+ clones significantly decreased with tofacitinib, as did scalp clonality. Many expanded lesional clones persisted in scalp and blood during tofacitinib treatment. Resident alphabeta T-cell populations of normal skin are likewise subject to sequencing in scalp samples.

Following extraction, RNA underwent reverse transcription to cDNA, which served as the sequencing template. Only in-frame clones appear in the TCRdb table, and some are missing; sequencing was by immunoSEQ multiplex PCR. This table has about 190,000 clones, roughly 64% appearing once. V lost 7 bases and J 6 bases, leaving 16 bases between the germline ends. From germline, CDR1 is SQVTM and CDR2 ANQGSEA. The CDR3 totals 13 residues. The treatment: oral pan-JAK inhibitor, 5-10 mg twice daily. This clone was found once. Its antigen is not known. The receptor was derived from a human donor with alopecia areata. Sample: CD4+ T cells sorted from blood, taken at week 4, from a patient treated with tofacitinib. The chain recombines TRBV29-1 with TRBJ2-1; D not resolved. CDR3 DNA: TGCAGCGCCGACACCTTGTGGGGCAATGAGCAGTTCTTC. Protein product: CSADTLWGNEQFF.